The 26 T cell receptor beta chains listed next were all sequenced from one sample in a study of blood T cell repertoires in COVID-19. The protocol was immunoSEQ multiplex PCR, while the TCRdb copy is restricted to in-frame clones and leaves out a portion. The sample contains 130,000 to 150,000 clones, 88% of which appear only once. The sample consisted of peripheral blood. All receptors derive from a man aged 45 to 65 with active or convalescent COVID-19.

This sequence joins TRBV29-1 and TRBJ2-7; perhaps TRBD1 as D (6 bases). Between the trimmed V and J ends, which lost 4 bases and 6 bases, there was a span of 16 bases. CDR1 is SQVTM, CDR2 ANQGSEA, per germline. The CDR3 contains 13 residues. The CDR3: CSVVVGAGGEQYF. CDR3 DNA sequence: TGCAGCGTTGTGGTGGGGGCCGGAGGCGAGCAGTACTTC.

This chain connects TRBV10-3 to TRBJ1-1; 7 positions match TRBD1. V lost 10 bases, J lost 6 bases, and 11 bases stayed unmatched. Germline loops: CDR1 ENHRY, CDR2 SYGVKD. The CDR3 is 13 amino acids. Written as DNA, the CDR3 is TGTGCCACAGGGGGACAATTCTACCCTGAAGCTTTCTTT. This sequence encodes CATGGQFYPEAFF.

The rearrangement uses TRBV24-1 and TRBJ2-2; possibly TRBD2 for D (5 bases). The CDR3 has 15 amino acids. V gave up 3 bases and J gave up 6 bases, with 13 bases separating them. Germline CDR1 reads KGHDR; CDR2 reads SFDVKD. CDR3 sequence (DNA): TGTGCCACCAGTGATGTTACTAGATCCTCCGGGGAGCTGTTTTTT. Amino acid sequence: CATSDVTRSSGELFF.

The chain carries TRBV5-4 and TRBJ2-2; the D is unclear. Germline V lookup: CDR1 SGHNT, CDR2 YYREEE (reference sequence). The germline V and J ends were trimmed by 0 bases and 6 bases, with 9 bases remaining between them. CDR3 length: 14 amino acids. CDR3 sequence: CASSLGQSPGELFF. The CDR3 DNA follows: TGTGCCAGCAGCTTGGGACAATCTCCCGGGGAGCTGTTTTTT.

This chain links TRBV19 with TRBJ2-6, with TRBD1 identical over 10 bases. The junction had 11 bases not matched to a gene; V was cut back by 0 bases and J by 3 bases. The CDR3 is made up of 20 amino acids. Germline V gives CDR1 LNHDA, CDR2 SQIVND (reference sequence). The CDR3 sequence is CASSIEGPRQGAGGANVLTF. DNA of the CDR3: TGTGCCAGTAGTATAGAAGGGCCGCGACAGGGGGCCGGTGGGGCCAACGTCCTGACTTTC.

This rearrangement joins TRBV28 to TRBJ1-6; D gene uncertain. Trimming stripped 6 bases from V and 6 bases from J, with 9 bases between. Germline V lookup: CDR1 MDHEN, CDR2 SYDVKM. This CDR3 region has 13 residues. Here the CDR3 DNA reads TGTGCCAGCAGGTCGGAGGGTAATTCACCCCTCCACTTT. Its translation is CASRSEGNSPLHF.

The genes are TRBV30 and TRBJ1-5; possible D gene TRBD1, 5 bases. V was trimmed by 7 bases and J by 6 bases, leaving 19 bases between them. Per the germline V gene, CDR1 is GTSNPN and CDR2 is SVGIG (reference sequence). The CDR3 covers 14 residues. CDR3 in DNA: TGTGCCTCGAGCAAGGGGACGGGAGGTCAGCCCCAGCATTTT. It specifies CASSKGTGGQPQHF.

The chain carries TRBV4-1 and TRBJ1-1; 7 bases align to TRBD1. The germline gives CDR1 MGHRA, CDR2 YSYEKL. V lost 4 bases, J lost 4 bases, and 6 bases stayed unmatched. The CDR3 is 14 residues long. CDR3 protein: CASSLQGGITEAFF. The CDR3 coding sequence is TGCGCCAGCAGCCTGCAGGGGGGTATCACTGAAGCTTTCTTT.

The chain combines TRBV19 with TRBJ2-7; D perhaps matches TRBD2 (6 bases). V was cut by 1 base and J by 5 bases, with 9 bases left in between. The CDR3 contains 13 residues. Germline assignment: CDR1 LNHDA and CDR2 SQIVND (reference sequence). The CDR3 DNA reads TGTGCCAGTAGTATAGTGGAGGGTGACGAGCAGTACTTC. It codes for CASSIVEGDEQYF.

J is TRBJ1-1 and V is TRBV19; possibly TRBD1 for D (5 bases). CDR3 length: 14 residues. With 1 base removed from V and 5 bases from J, the gap between germline ends came to 11 bases. Germline assignment: CDR1 LNHDA and CDR2 SQIVND (reference sequence). CDR3 region: CASSIGQGFTEAFF. In DNA, the CDR3 is TGTGCCAGTAGTATAGGGCAGGGATTTACTGAAGCTTTCTTT.

In the case of this clone: Relative to the germline gene, one junction end is altered; a read error may explain this. This chain uses TRBV7-7 with TRBJ2-6, with 7 bases identical to TRBD1. There are 15 residues in the CDR3. In germline, CDR1 is SSHAT, CDR2 FNYEAQ (reference sequence). Here the CDR3 DNA reads TGTGCTAGCAGCACCGGGACAGCTGGGGCCAACGTCCTGACTTTC. Protein product: CASSTGTAGANVLTF.

The rearrangement joins TRBV3-1 (or the pseudogene TRBV3-2) to TRBJ1-2; weak D call: TRBD1 (6 bases). This CDR3 contains 12 residues. V was trimmed by 5 bases and J by 8 bases, leaving 12 bases between them. CDR1 LGHDT and CDR2 YNNKEL come from the germline V gene (reference sequence). In nucleotides, the CDR3 is TGTGCCAGCAGCGTGGACAGTAAAGGCTACACCTTC. Its translation: CASSVDSKGYTF.

The chain uses TRBV20-1 and TRBJ1-1, with D possibly TRBD1 on 6 matching bases. Germline values: CDR1 DFQATT, CDR2 SNEGSKA (reference sequence). V dropped 5 bases and J dropped 9 bases, with 13 bases sitting between them. The CDR3 consists of 11 residues. CDR3 loop: CSAGNRAQAFF. CDR3 DNA sequence: TGCAGTGCTGGGAACAGGGCTCAAGCTTTCTTT.

This chain connects TRBV18 to TRBJ1-1; TRBD1 aligns across 8 bases. V lost 4 bases to trimming and J lost 4 bases; unmatched junction nucleotides: 2. Germline CDR1 reads KGHSH; CDR2 reads LQKENI. The CDR3 sequence is 13 residues long. CDR3 in amino acids: CASSRDRGTEAFF. CDR3 in DNA: TGTGCCAGCTCACGCGACAGGGGCACTGAAGCTTTCTTT.

The chain recombines TRBV24-1 with TRBJ2-1, with 11 bases that match TRBD2. Germline CDR1 is KGHDR and CDR2 is SFDVKD. The CDR3 sequence is 15 residues long. V shed 4 bases, J shed 9 bases, and the junction held 7 bases outside the gene matches. CDR3 sequence: CATSDVTSGSSEQFF. For the CDR3, the DNA is TGTGCCACCAGTGACGTAACTAGCGGGAGTAGTGAGCAGTTCTTC.

The chain links TRBV28 to TRBJ1-2, with a tentative D call TRBD1 (5 bases). CDR3 length: 19 amino acids. CDR1 is MDHEN and CDR2 is SYDVKM in the germline V gene. V was shortened by 5 bases and J by 7 bases, with 32 bases between the two germline ends. CDR3 sequence reads: CASSNPQVLGGGVRSGYTF. The DNA for the CDR3 is TGTGCCAGCAGTAACCCCCAAGTCTTGGGCGGAGGGGTTAGGTCTGGCTACACCTTC.

This rearrangement joins TRBV3-1 (or the pseudogene TRBV3-2) to TRBJ2-4; 10 bases are a match to TRBD2. Germline CDR1 and CDR2: LGHDT and YNNKEL (reference sequence). V lost 6 bases to trimming and J lost 7 bases; unmatched junction nucleotides: 6. CDR3 length: 14 residues. CDR3 sequence reads: CASSQSGRANIQYF. The CDR3 DNA is TGTGCCAGCAGTCAAAGCGGGAGGGCGAACATTCAGTACTTC.

This chain connects TRBV9 to TRBJ2-1, with TRBD2 matching 15 bases. The CDR3 has 18 residues. Germline V gene lookup returns CDR1 SGDLS and CDR2 YYNGEE. V was clipped by 4 bases and J by 10 bases; unmatched bases: 15. The CDR3 nucleotides are TGTGCCAGCAGCCCTGGACAGGTTTGGACTAGCGGGAGGGCGGAGCAGTTCTTC. This codes for CASSPGQVWTSGRAEQFF.

A word on this clone: This sample also contains other DNA sequences that code for the same CDR3. This rearrangement joins TRBV5-1 to TRBJ1-4; D gene unclear. Per germline, CDR1 SGHRS and CDR2 YFSETQ. The CDR3 totals 15 residues. V lost 0 bases and J lost 0, with 6 bases in between. This chain's CDR3 is CASSLAGATNEKLFF. CDR3 in DNA: TGCGCCAGCAGCTTGGCCGGGGCAACTAATGAAAAACTGTTTTTT.

This chain connects TRBV28 to TRBJ2-7; 11 bases map to TRBD2. CDR1 and CDR2 from the germline V gene are MDHEN and SYDVKM. The V segment lost 3 bases and the J segment 1 base; nucleotides outside the gene matches: 11. The CDR3 length is 18 residues. The CDR3 reads CASSLWSSGRLISYEQYF. For the CDR3, the DNA is TGTGCCAGCAGTTTGTGGTCTAGCGGGAGGCTCATTTCCTACGAGCAGTACTTC. Variable domain in full (rest from reference TRBV28 and TRBJ2-7): DVKVTQSSRYLVKRTGEKVFLECVQDMDHENMFWYRQDPGLGLRLIYFSYDVKMKEKGDIPEGYSVSREKKERFSLILESASTNQTSMYLCASSLWSSGRLISYEQYFGPGTRLTVT.

This chain uses TRBV6-1 with TRBJ1-4; possible D gene TRBD1, 6 bases. Germline lookup yields CDR1 MNHNS and CDR2 SASEGT. V was cut by 3 bases and J by 0 bases, with 8 bases left in between. CDR3 size: 15 residues. The CDR3 region is CASSEGHTTNEKLFF. CDR3 bases: TGTGCCAGCAGTGAGGGACACACAACTAATGAAAAACTGTTTTTT.

V gene TRBV5-1 combines with J gene TRBJ2-3, with 7 positions matching TRBD2. The ends lost 4 bases at V and 4 bases at J; junction bases unmatched: 9. CDR1 is SGHRS, CDR2 YFSETQ, per germline. The CDR3 runs 15 residues. The CDR3 nucleotides read TGCGCCAGCAGCAAAGGGACGGCGGGAGCAGATACGCAGTATTTT. Translated: CASSKGTAGADTQYF.

The chain has TRBV7-2 and TRBJ2-3, with 9 bases fitting TRBD2. The CDR3 has 12 residues. Germline V gene data show CDR1 as SGHTA and CDR2 as FQGNSA. Losses at the gene ends were 11 bases for V and 6 bases for J; bases not matched to a gene: 6. The CDR3 reads CAVAGGGDTQYF. CDR3 sequence (DNA): TGTGCCGTTGCGGGAGGGGGGGATACGCAGTATTTT.

This clone has more than one count but fewer than ten. The CDR3 here is CASSSDSALTPQHF. The CDR3 bases are TGTGCCAGCTCCTCGGACAGTGCCCTGACGCCCCAGCATTTT. The genes are TRBV18 and TRBJ1-5, with TRBD1 as a possible D gene (6 bases). Trimming took 6 bases from V and 9 from J, leaving 18 bases between them. The CDR3 runs to 14 residues. CDR1 KGHSH and CDR2 LQKENI come from the germline V gene.

The chain carries TRBV7-2 and TRBJ2-4; TRBD2 aligns across 15 bases. Germline lookup yields CDR1 SGHTA and CDR2 FQGNSA. V lost 4 bases to trimming and J lost 0 bases; unmatched junction nucleotides: 4. This CDR3 has 18 residues. The CDR3 here is CASSSGTSGRIAKNIQYF. Here the CDR3 DNA reads TGTGCCAGCAGCTCGGGGACTAGCGGGAGGATAGCCAAAAACATTCAGTACTTC.

CDR3 in DNA: TGTGCCAGCAGTTTTAGTTTGCGCACAGATACGCAGTATTTT. It is translated as CASSFSLRTDTQYF. The chain has TRBV27 and TRBJ2-3; no reliable D call. Germline assignment: CDR1 MNHEY and CDR2 SMNVEV (reference sequence). This CDR3 comprises 14 residues. Trimming left V 3 bases short and J 1 base short, with 8 bases between.